The 31 T cell receptor beta chains in this list originate from one sample, sequenced in a study of T cell responses to AZD1222 COVID-19 vaccine. Generated by immunoSEQ multiplex PCR, the TCRdb table keeps only in-frame clones and is missing some. Of over 100,000 clones listed, more than 75% are singletons. The sequences come from peripheral blood, collected on day 0 of AZD1222 vaccination. These receptors all come from an adult in good health.

This chain connects TRBV10-3 to TRBJ2-3, with a possible D match to TRBD1 (7 bases). This CDR3 has 18 residues. Trimming took off 3 bases at V and 8 bases at J, with 27 bases between the two ends. Germline V gene sequence: CDR1 ENHRY, CDR2 SYGVKD. CDR3: CAISDPTRTGLLSGTQYF. The CDR3 DNA follows: TGTGCCATCAGTGATCCCACGCGGACAGGTCTCCTTAGCGGTACGCAGTATTTT.

Here the CDR3 DNA reads TGTGCCAGTAGTATCGGGGTCCCAGGGACGAGCAATCAGCCCCAGCATTTT. It is translated as CASSIGVPGTSNQPQHF. This chain links TRBV19 with TRBJ1-5; the D gene is possibly TRBD1 (5 bases). The CDR3 totals 17 residues. CDR1 is LNHDA and CDR2 is SQIVND in the germline V gene (reference sequence). Trimming left V 3 bases short and J 1 base short, with 16 bases between.

The chain employs TRBV7-5 and TRBJ2-3; TRBD2, the D gene given by the table, was not confirmed from the DNA. TRBV7-5 is classified as a pseudogene. The CDR3 extends over 18 amino acids. This CDR3 is CARKGWVPCEASTDTQYF. For the CDR3, the DNA is TGTGCCAGAAAAGGCTGGGTTCCTTGCGAAGCGAGCACAGATACGCAGTATTTT.

This clone came up once. The chain couples TRBV4-1 to TRBJ1-5; D might be TRBD1 (5 bases). The V end lost 3 bases, the J end lost 2 bases, and 11 bases lay between the germline ends. Germline V gene sequence: CDR1 MGHRA, CDR2 YSYEKL. The CDR3 length is 15 residues. In DNA form, the CDR3 reads TGCGCCAGCAGCCACGGCGGGGGTGGCAATCAGCCCCAGCATTTT. Translating gives CASSHGGGGNQPQHF.

The chain employs TRBV28 and TRBJ1-1; D perhaps matches TRBD1 (6 bases). With 7 bases removed from V and 4 bases from J, the gap between germline ends came to 13 bases. Germline V gene lookup returns CDR1 MDHEN and CDR2 SYDVKM. The CDR3 is 13 residues long. CDR3 sequence (DNA): TGTGCCAGCATTTCGTACAGGGTCACTGAAGCTTTCTTT. This translates into CASISYRVTEAFF.

This sequence joins TRBV27 and TRBJ1-5; D remains unclear. The germline CDR1 and CDR2 sequences are MNHEY and SMNVEV (reference sequence). Trimming left V 6 bases short and J 6 bases short, with 12 bases between. The CDR3 spans 13 residues. The CDR3 region is CASSRASSQPQHF. DNA of the CDR3: TGTGCCAGCAGCCGGGCCTCGAGTCAGCCCCAGCATTTT.

V and J are TRBV4-1 and TRBJ2-7; 9 nucleotides align to TRBD2. The CDR3 spans 15 residues. V shed 4 bases, J shed 1 base, and the junction held 5 bases outside the gene matches. Germline CDR1 is MGHRA and CDR2 is YSYEKL. CDR3 nucleotide sequence: TGCGCCAGCAGCCCCCAGCGGGGGGTTTCCTACGAGCAGTACTTC. Translating it yields CASSPQRGVSYEQYF.

The chain has TRBV6-4 and TRBJ1-1, with a tentative D call TRBD1 (5 bases). V lost 4 bases to trimming and J lost 3 bases, with 9 bases between them. Germline CDR1 and CDR2: MRHNA and SNTAGT. CDR3 length: 13 amino acids. CDR3 nucleotide sequence: TGTGCCAGCAGTGTGGACACCTACACTGAAGCTTTCTTT. It translates to CASSVDTYTEAFF.

This chain uses TRBV19 with TRBJ1-4, with TRBD1 identical over 11 bases. The junction had 9 bases not matched to a gene; V was cut back by 4 bases and J by 5 bases. In germline, CDR1 is LNHDA, CDR2 SQIVND (reference sequence). This CDR3 region has 17 residues. DNA of the CDR3: TGTGCCAGTAGTAACGGACAGGGGGCCCCTAAGAATGAAAAACTGTTTTTT. Protein: CASSNGQGAPKNEKLFF. The full variable domain, completed using reference TRBV19 and TRBJ1-4, is DGGITQSPKYLFRKEGQNVTLSCEQNLNHDAMYWYRQDPGQGLRLIYYSQIVNDFQKGDIAEGYSVSREKKESFPLTVTSAQKNPTAFYLCASSNGQGAPKNEKLFFGSGTQLSVL.

This clone was found a few times. The rearrangement links TRBV19 to TRBJ2-3, with D tentatively TRBD1 or TRBD2 (5 bases each). V was pared by 3 bases and J by 4 bases, with 14 bases between. The germline CDR1 and CDR2 sequences are LNHDA and SQIVND (reference sequence). This CDR3 region has 15 residues. In DNA form, the CDR3 reads TGTGCCAGTAGTATGTGGTCGGGGCGCGCAGATACGCAGTATTTT. Protein product: CASSMWSGRADTQYF.

The V gene is TRBV9, the J gene TRBJ2-2; 9 nucleotides agree with TRBD2. CDR3 size: 15 residues. Trimming cost V 0 bases and J 6 bases; bases outside gene matches: 3. Germline values: CDR1 SGDLS, CDR2 YYNGEE. The CDR3 reads CASSVGGLAPGELFF. The CDR3, as DNA: TGTGCCAGCAGCGTAGGGGGACTAGCCCCCGGGGAGCTGTTTTTT. Based on the CDR3 plus reference TRBV9 and TRBJ2-2, the full variable domain is DSGVTQTPKHLITATGQRVTLRCSPRSGDLSVYWYQQSLDQGLQFLIQYYNGEERAKGNILERFSAQQFPDLHSELNLSSLELGDSALYFCASSVGGLAPGELFFGEGSRLTVL.

The V and J genes are TRBV2 and TRBJ2-2; D gene ambiguous. V was clipped by 5 bases and J by 0 bases, with 4 bases between them. The CDR3 totals 13 residues. Germline assignment: CDR1 SNHLY and CDR2 FYNNEI. In nucleotides, the CDR3 is TGTGCCAGCAGTCTCCCGAACACCGGGGAGCTGTTTTTT. It codes for CASSLPNTGELFF.

The rearrangement links TRBV29-1 to TRBJ2-3; 11 bases line up with TRBD2. The CDR3 has 15 amino acids. Germline values: CDR1 SQVTM, CDR2 ANQGSEA. V shed 1 base, J shed 7 bases, and the junction held 7 bases outside the gene matches. CDR3 DNA: TGCAGCGTTGAAGTCGGCCTAGCGGGAGGTCATACGCAGTATTTT. Protein: CSVEVGLAGGHTQYF.

Only one count was recorded for this clone. The chain has TRBV14 and TRBJ1-3; D call uncertain. This CDR3 region has 15 residues. V dropped 0 bases and J dropped 1 base, with 7 bases sitting between them. In germline, CDR1 is SGHDN, CDR2 FVKESK. The CDR3 bases are TGTGCCAGCAGCCAAGATCCGGGGTCTGGAAACACCATATATTTT. Translated, it gives CASSQDPGSGNTIYF.

This clone has just one count. The chain has TRBV10-3 and TRBJ1-1, with 10 bases identical to TRBD1. J gave up 5 bases and V 7 bases, and 7 bases lay outside the gene matches. Germline-derived CDR1 and CDR2 are ENHRY and SYGVKD. This CDR3 is built from 14 residues. The CDR3 protein is CAITMGQGRTEAFF. CDR3 nucleotides: TGTGCCATCACCATGGGACAGGGGAGGACTGAAGCTTTCTTT.

The chain is built from TRBV7-3 and TRBJ1-2; possibly TRBD1 for D (6 bases). The CDR3 is 14 amino acids. Germline V CDR1 and CDR2: SGHTA, FQGTGA. Deletions cut 1 base from V and 4 bases from J, with 10 bases between. Written as DNA, the CDR3 is TGTGCCAGCAGCTTAATCACAGGGCTCTATGGCTACACCTTC. Translated, it gives CASSLITGLYGYTF.

The rearrangement joins TRBV7-8 to TRBJ2-3, with D possibly being TRBD1 (7 bases). The V end lost 7 bases, the J end lost 2 bases, and 22 bases lay between the germline ends. Germline lookup yields CDR1 SGHVS and CDR2 FQNEAQ. The CDR3 runs to 17 residues. The CDR3 region is CASISRDSGGYTDTQYF. The CDR3 coding sequence is TGTGCCAGCATAAGCCGGGACAGTGGGGGGTACACAGATACGCAGTATTTT.

The chain combines TRBV2 with TRBJ1-1; TRBD1 matches at 10 bases. The germline V gene has CDR1 SNHLY and CDR2 FYNNEI. The CDR3 extends over 15 amino acids. Trimming took 7 bases from V and 3 from J; bases not matched to a gene: 8. As DNA, the CDR3 is TGTGCCAGCACTGGACAGGGGGGGATCGACACTGAAGCTTTCTTT. It yields the protein CASTGQGGIDTEAFF. Full variable domain (missing parts from reference TRBV2 and TRBJ1-1): EPEVTQTPSHQVTQMGQEVILRCVPISNHLYFYWYRQILGQKVEFLVSFYNNEISEKSEIFDDQFSVERPDGSNFTLKIRSTKLEDSAMYFCASTGQGGIDTEAFFGQGTRLTVV.

The rearrangement uses TRBV21-1 and TRBJ1-1; the table's D call, TRBD1, has no DNA check behind it. TRBV21-1 is annotated as a pseudogene. CDR3 length: 15 residues. The CDR3 here is CASSSWRDRETEAFF. The CDR3 coding sequence is TGTGCCAGCAGCTCCTGGCGGGACAGGGAAACTGAAGCTTTCTTT.

This clone is categorized as medium-sized. The chain employs TRBV6-4 and TRBJ1-6; TRBD1 is a possible D gene (6 bases). The CDR3 has 15 amino acids. CDR1 MRHNA and CDR2 SNTAGT come from the germline V gene. Trimming cost V 3 bases and J 8 bases, with 14 bases left between them. Here the CDR3 reads CASSEGAGTHSPLHF. The CDR3 DNA reads TGTGCCAGCAGTGAGGGGGCAGGGACACATTCACCCCTCCACTTT.

The chain couples TRBV15 to TRBJ1-1; TRBD1 is a possible D gene (6 bases). V gave up 0 bases and J gave up 4 bases, with 15 bases separating them. Looked up from germline, CDR1 is LNHNV and CDR2 is YYDKDF (reference sequence). CDR3 length: 16 amino acids. The CDR3 coding sequence is TGTGCCACCAGCAGAGAACGCGGGGGAGGGGGCACTGAAGCTTTCTTT. It codes for CATSRERGGGGTEAFF.

The genes are TRBV5-4 and TRBJ2-7, with 7 bases lining up with TRBD1. Germline-derived CDR1 and CDR2 are SGHNT and YYREEE (reference sequence). The CDR3 extends over 14 amino acids. The V and J ends lost 0 bases and 5 bases, in that order; junction bases with no gene match: 5. CDR3 sequence (DNA): TGTGCCAGCAGCTTGGTTCAGGGGGAAAACGAGCAGTACTTC. Translating it yields CASSLVQGENEQYF.

CDR3 region: CASSYYGDTGELFF. CDR3 DNA: TGTGCCAGCAGTTATTATGGGGACACCGGGGAGCTGTTTTTT. The chain links TRBV6-5 to TRBJ2-2; D gene unclear. With 3 bases removed from V and 3 bases from J, the gap between germline ends came to 8 bases. CDR1 and CDR2 (germline): MNHEY, SVGAGI. CDR3 size: 14 residues.

The chain has TRBV6-5 and TRBJ1-1; a weak D match, TRBD1 (6 bases). Between the trimmed V and J ends, which lost 8 bases and 1 base, there was a span of 8 bases. The germline V gene encodes CDR1 MNHEY and CDR2 SVGAGI. CDR3 length: 12 residues. The CDR3 region has the DNA TGTGCCAGCGACAGGAGGAACACTGAAGCTTTCTTT. This sequence encodes CASDRRNTEAFF.

The chain combines TRBV27 with TRBJ1-1; TRBD1 matches at 7 bases. Germline loops: CDR1 MNHEY, CDR2 SMNVEV (reference sequence). The CDR3 extends over 14 amino acids. V dropped 5 bases and J dropped 6; count of bases not matched to a gene: 9. This chain's CDR3 is CASSPIDRVAEAFF. CDR3 coding DNA: TGTGCCAGCAGTCCCATTGACAGGGTCGCTGAAGCTTTCTTT.

The V and J genes are TRBV19 and TRBJ1-5; no definite D call. Trimming took off 7 bases at V and 5 bases at J, with 12 bases between the two ends. Germline CDR1 and CDR2: LNHDA and SQIVND (reference sequence). The CDR3 runs to 13 residues. The DNA of the CDR3 is TGTGCCAGTAAGGCCCGCCACTATCAGCCCCAGCATTTT. Translation gives CASKARHYQPQHF.

This CDR3 is CASSAGHQNTEAFF. As DNA, the CDR3 is TGTGCCAGCTCAGCGGGACACCAGAACACTGAAGCTTTCTTT. The chain employs TRBV18 and TRBJ1-1; a weak D match, TRBD1 (6 bases). Germline values: CDR1 KGHSH, CDR2 LQKENI. The CDR3 spans 14 residues. Trimming shortened V by 5 bases and J by 1 base, and 11 bases separated the two germline ends.

This sequence joins TRBV3-1 (or the pseudogene TRBV3-2) and TRBJ2-7, with D possibly being TRBD2 (6 bases). Looked up from germline, CDR1 is LGHDT and CDR2 is YNNKEL (reference sequence). The CDR3 runs to 13 residues. Trimming pared 2 bases from V and 4 bases from J, leaving 9 bases between. CDR3 DNA: TGTGCCAGCAGCCAATCGGGAGTTTACGAGCAGTACTTC. It is translated as CASSQSGVYEQYF.

This sequence joins TRBV4-3 and TRBJ1-2; 8 bases are shared with TRBD1. CDR1 LGHNA and CDR2 YSLEER come from the germline V gene. The V and J ends lost 0 bases and 4 bases, in that order; junction bases with no gene match: 1. The CDR3 has 14 residues. The CDR3 DNA follows: TGCGCCAGCAGCCAAGACAGGGGGCCCTATGGCTACACCTTC. It is translated as CASSQDRGPYGYTF.

This sequence joins TRBV6-5 and TRBJ1-1; 10 bases line up with TRBD1. The trim removed 6 bases at V and 2 bases at J, leaving 3 bases unmatched. Germline V gene sequence: CDR1 MNHEY, CDR2 SVGAGI. The length of the CDR3 is 14 residues. The CDR3 nucleotides read TGTGCCAGCAGACGGGACAGGGGCAACACTGAAGCTTTCTTT. This gives the protein CASRRDRGNTEAFF.

The CDR3 nucleotides read TGTGCCAGCAGCCCCTGGGGGGGTAATTCACCCCTCCACTTT. Translation gives CASSPWGGNSPLHF. The chain employs TRBV7-3 and TRBJ1-6, with D tentatively TRBD1 (5 bases). The CDR3 covers 14 residues. Germline loops: CDR1 SGHTA, CDR2 FQGTGA. Trimming removed 5 bases from V and 6 bases from J, with 11 bases in between.